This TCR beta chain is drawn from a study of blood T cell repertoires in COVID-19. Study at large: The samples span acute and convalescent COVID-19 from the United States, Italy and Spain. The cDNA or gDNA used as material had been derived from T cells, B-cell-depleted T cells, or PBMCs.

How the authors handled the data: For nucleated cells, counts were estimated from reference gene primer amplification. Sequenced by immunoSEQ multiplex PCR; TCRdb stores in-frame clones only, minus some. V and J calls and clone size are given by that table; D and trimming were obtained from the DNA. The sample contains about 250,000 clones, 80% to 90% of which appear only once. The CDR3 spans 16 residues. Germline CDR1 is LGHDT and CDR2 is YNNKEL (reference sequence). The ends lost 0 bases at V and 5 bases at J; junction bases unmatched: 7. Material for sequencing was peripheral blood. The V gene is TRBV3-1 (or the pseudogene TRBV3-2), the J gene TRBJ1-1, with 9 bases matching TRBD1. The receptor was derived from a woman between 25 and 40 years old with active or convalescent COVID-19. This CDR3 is CASSQDLDRGWTEAFF. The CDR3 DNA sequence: TGTGCCAGCAGCCAAGATCTGGACAGGGGCTGGACTGAAGCTTTCTTT.